These 18 T cell receptor beta chains were all obtained from the same sample, sequenced in a study of shared clonotypes between healthy human individuals (dated by TCRdb to 2020 to 2022). Library preparation was by the immunoSEQ multiplex PCR assay. TCRdb retrieved this table from immuneACCESS and kept in-frame rearrangements only. Not all clones are present; in checked studies, unresolved V genes account for under half, and no reason is known for the remainder. The sample table lists about 1.5 million clones, nearly 99% of them with a count of one. The ten most abundant clones make up roughly 0.4% of the sample. The sequencing input was naive CD4+ T cells sorted from blood. The cell subset or site label of this sample denotes: CD45RA+ positively selected. Receptors were obtained from a man aged 25 to 40 in good health.

CDR3 loop: CSVEDKGSYNEQFF. As DNA, the CDR3 is TGCAGCGTTGAAGATAAGGGTTCCTACAATGAGCAGTTCTTC. The chain joins TRBV29-1 to TRBJ2-1; no clear D. CDR1 and CDR2 (germline): SQVTM, ANQGSEA. The CDR3 is 14 residues long. The V end was cut by 0 bases, the J end by 1 base, with 7 bases between.

Concerning this clone: Within the sample, other DNA sequences also encode this same CDR3. This chain links TRBV10-3 with TRBJ2-7; the match to TRBD2 covers 10 bases. Germline V CDR1 and CDR2: ENHRY, SYGVKD. The CDR3 spans 13 residues. The V gene end was trimmed by 7 bases and the J gene end by 0 bases; junction bases not matched to a gene: 0. The CDR3 region has the DNA TGTGCCATCACTAGCGGGAGCTCCTACGAGCAGTACTTC. It is translated as CAITSGSSYEQYF.

The rearrangement joins TRBV19 to TRBJ1-1, with 9 bases that match TRBD1. This CDR3 has 15 residues. The germline CDR1 and CDR2 sequences are LNHDA and SQIVND (reference sequence). The ends lost 3 bases at V and 9 bases at J; junction bases unmatched: 11. This CDR3 is CASSMIYRDRDKAFF. The CDR3 DNA reads TGTGCCAGTAGTATGATTTACCGGGACAGGGATAAAGCTTTCTTT. The full variable domain, rest sourced from reference TRBV19 and TRBJ1-1, is DGGITQSPKYLFRKEGQNVTLSCEQNLNHDAMYWYRQDPGQGLRLIYYSQIVNDFQKGDIAEGYSVSREKKESFPLTVTSAQKNPTAFYLCASSMIYRDRDKAFFGQGTRLTVV.

The chain is built from TRBV2 and TRBJ2-5; D tentatively fits TRBD1 or TRBD2 (5 bases each). The CDR3 is 15 residues long. Germline CDR1 is SNHLY and CDR2 is FYNNEI. CDR3 in DNA: TGTGCGATTAGGGGCGGAGGCTGGTACCAAGAGACCCAGTACTTC. Translation gives CAIRGGGWYQETQYF.

The J gene is TRBJ2-3, the V gene TRBV29-1; 8 nucleotides agree with TRBD1. The germline V gene encodes CDR1 SQVTM and CDR2 ANQGSEA. The CDR3 loop spans 12 amino acids. The ends lost 6 bases at V and 3 bases at J; junction bases unmatched: 2. CDR3 in DNA: TGCAGCGTCAACAGGGGGACAGATACGCAGTATTTT. The encoded protein is CSVNRGTDTQYF.

The CDR3 reads CSASSPSEQYF. In DNA form, the CDR3 reads TGCAGTGCTAGTTCCCCTAGCGAGCAGTACTTC. This chain uses TRBV20-1 with TRBJ2-7; D not certain. Germline V gene sequence: CDR1 DFQATT, CDR2 SNEGSKA (reference sequence). The germline V and J ends were trimmed by 3 bases and 6 bases, with 9 bases remaining between them. There are 11 residues in the CDR3.

This clone was seen a single time. Here the CDR3 reads CASSSMTSGVSYEQYF. As DNA, the CDR3 is TGTGCCAGCAGTTCCATGACTAGCGGGGTCTCCTACGAGCAGTACTTC. The genes are TRBV6-5 and TRBJ2-7, with TRBD2 matching over 11 bases. The CDR3 loop spans 16 amino acids. Germline CDR1 MNHEY, CDR2 SVGAGI. Germline trimming cut 4 bases from V and 0 bases from J; bases unmatched to any gene: 5.

This clone was seen only once. J is TRBJ2-7 and V is TRBV20-1; D gene uncertain. The length of the CDR3 is 11 residues. Per germline, CDR1 DFQATT and CDR2 SNEGSKA (reference sequence). DNA of the CDR3: TGCAGCCTTTCATTAAGGGACGAGCAGTACTTC. This gives the protein CSLSLRDEQYF.

This chain joins TRBV9 and TRBJ2-4; no definite D call. Germline V CDR1 and CDR2: SGDLS, YYNGEE. This CDR3 is 14 amino acids long. V gave up 0 bases and J gave up 7 bases, with 11 bases separating them. Written as DNA, the CDR3 is TGTGCCAGCAGCGTAGAACTGGGTCGGAACATTCAGTACTTC. It specifies CASSVELGRNIQYF.

The chain couples TRBV11-2 to TRBJ2-6; 8 bases are a match to TRBD1. With 2 bases clipped from V and 1 base from J, the junction kept 4 bases outside the gene matches. The CDR3 length is 17 residues. The germline CDR1 and CDR2 sequences are SGHAT and FQNNGV. DNA of the CDR3: TGTGCCAGCAGCTTACCAGGGGGCGCATCTGGGGCCAACGTCCTGACTTTC. It is translated as CASSLPGGASGANVLTF.

V and J are TRBV29-1 and TRBJ2-3, with 7 bases that match TRBD1. The V gene's germline CDR1 is SQVTM and CDR2 ANQGSEA. CDR3 length: 14 amino acids. Trimming at V came to 6 bases and at J to 0 bases, leaving 6 bases not matched to a gene. The CDR3 protein is CSVEGQTSTDTQYF. The CDR3 DNA follows: TGCAGCGTCGAGGGACAGACTAGCACAGATACGCAGTATTTT.

The genes are TRBV7-2 and TRBJ2-1; D assignment may be TRBD1 or TRBD2 (6 bases each). The CDR3 runs 15 residues. Germline V CDR1 and CDR2: SGHTA, FQGNSA. The V and J ends lost 7 bases and 2 bases respectively, with 15 bases between them. In nucleotides, the CDR3 is TGTGCCAGCACTTTGGGGGGCTTAGCCTACAATGAGCAGTTCTTC. Its translation is CASTLGGLAYNEQFF.

This chain connects TRBV10-3 to TRBJ2-1; TRBD1 or TRBD2 may be the D gene (5 bases each). The germline gives CDR1 ENHRY, CDR2 SYGVKD. Trimming took 2 bases from V and 9 from J, leaving 14 bases between them. The length of the CDR3 is 14 residues. CDR3 region: CAISETLSGGEQFF. The CDR3 DNA reads as TGTGCCATCAGTGAGACCCTTAGTGGGGGTGAGCAGTTCTTC.

The V gene is TRBV7-3, the J gene TRBJ2-1; 8 nucleotides agree with TRBD2. J was trimmed by 9 bases and V by 5 bases; bases with no gene match: 18. Germline V gene sequence: CDR1 SGHTA, CDR2 FQGTGA. The length of the CDR3 is 17 residues. Here the CDR3 reads CASSPGPGAGGRGEQFF. CDR3 DNA: TGTGCCAGCAGCCCCGGGCCGGGGGCGGGAGGCCGAGGTGAGCAGTTCTTC.

The chain is built from TRBV27 and TRBJ2-1, with 8 bases that match TRBD1. V trimming: 4 bases; J trimming: 9 bases; junction bases outside the gene matches: 14. CDR1 MNHEY and CDR2 SMNVEV come from the germline V gene (reference sequence). This CDR3 comprises 16 residues. The CDR3 reads CASSSPAGTGRIEQFF. CDR3 in DNA: TGTGCCAGCAGTTCCCCAGCCGGGACAGGAAGAATTGAGCAGTTCTTC.

This chain joins TRBV7-3 and TRBJ2-5; 10 positions agree with TRBD2. This CDR3 is 12 amino acids long. CDR1 is SGHTA and CDR2 is FQGTGA in the germline V gene. Trimming took 5 bases from V and 9 from J; bases not matched to a gene: 3. Here the CDR3 reads CASSPAGGPQYF. DNA of the CDR3: TGTGCCAGCAGCCCAGCGGGGGGGCCCCAGTACTTC.

To note about this clone: This specimen includes other DNA sequences encoding the same CDR3. The chain has TRBV19 and TRBJ1-5, with D tentatively TRBD1 (5 bases). CDR3 length: 14 residues. Germline V lookup: CDR1 LNHDA, CDR2 SQIVND (reference sequence). V was cut by 4 bases and J by 1 base, with 8 bases left in between. The CDR3 nucleotides read TGTGCCAGTAGTAAGCGGGACAGCAATCAGCCCCAGCATTTT. As protein: CASSKRDSNQPQHF.

The V call is TRBV28, the J call TRBJ2-1, with D tentatively TRBD1 (6 bases). This CDR3 has 12 residues. V gave up 5 bases and J gave up 5 bases, with 7 bases separating them. The germline V gene encodes CDR1 MDHEN and CDR2 SYDVKM. CDR3 sequence: CASSQGNNEQFF. CDR3 DNA sequence: TGTGCCAGCAGTCAGGGGAACAATGAGCAGTTCTTC.